The source of this T cell receptor beta chain is a study of regulatory T cells in long-lasting Graves disease. Time point reported: persistent/refractory GD, antithyroid drugs over 5 years with positive TRAb. RNA from PBMCs was the source of the TCR library. Per American Thyroid Association guidelines, Graves' disease was diagnosed. There are many counts of this clonotype. The antigen is not known. Overall study findings and caveats: Repertoires from persistent disease leaned toward TRBV28, TRBJ1-2 and TRBJ2-5. Examination was confined to peripheral blood, excluding thyroid tissue. It is possible that accuracy was reduced by the small size of the sample.

With 1 base removed from V and 6 bases from J, the gap between germline ends came to 6 bases. Germline V gene lookup returns CDR1 SGHAT and CDR2 FQNNGV. The CDR3 covers 13 residues. Arm-PCR of CDR3 regions and iRepertoire HTBI primers were used to build TCR beta libraries. TCRdb redid the calling of the multiplex PCR reads with MiXCR, one entry per CDR3 protein. Altogether some 430,000 distinct CDR3 sequences are present, under 25% being singletons, with the ten largest covering roughly 7.1%. Sample: peripheral blood mononuclear cells (PBMCs), taken when the disease was refractory, from a patient treated with antithyroid drugs. This chain connects TRBV11-2 to TRBJ2-2; D unresolved. This sequence was found in a female donor with Graves disease. The CDR3 loop reads CASSLGAPGELFF. The CDR3 region has the DNA TGTGCCAGCAGCTTAGGAGCTCCCGGGGAGCTGTTTTTT. Variable domain in full (rest from reference TRBV11-2 and TRBJ2-2): EAGVAQSPRYKIIEKRQSVAFWCNPISGHATLYWYQQILGQGPKLLIQFQNNGVVDDSQLPKDRFSAERLKGVDSTLKIQPAKLEDSAVYLCASSLGAPGELFFGEGSRLTVL.